This TCR beta chain was documented in a study of human T cells and chemical hapten exposure. Points from the study as a whole: Expanded TCRs produced significantly more large CDR3 similarity clusters than controls did.

A single record per CDR3 protein comes from TCRdb applying MiXCR to the RACE reads. There are about 360,000 distinct CDR3 sequences in the sample; roughly 5% occur only once, and around 2% lies in the top ten. Time point in this sample: patch test 1, 2 weeks after DPC sensitization. The treatment: therapeutic diphenylcyclopropenone sensitization with weekly scalp DPC. Unseparated into fractions, whole blood served as the source from which total RNA was extracted. V dropped 7 bases and J dropped 0 bases, with 6 bases sitting between them. The CDR3 has 11 residues. Germline V gene sequence: CDR1 SQVTM, CDR2 ANQGSEA. This clonotype came up many times. What it recognizes is unknown.

This TCR came from a woman aged 45 to 65 with alopecia areata. Some clones in this sample may be carry-over from other donors' samples. The chain uses TRBV29-1 and TRBJ1-1; no clear D. The material sequenced was whole blood, taken in connection with sensitization to the hapten diphenylcyclopropenone (DPC). CDR3 DNA: TGCAGCGGGCTACTGAACACTGAAGCTTTCTTT. It codes for CSGLLNTEAFF.